This T cell receptor (beta chain) was recorded in a study of cytotoxic CD8 clonotypes in ibrutinib-treated CLL. On the study more broadly: Response sampling took place at median roughly 12 months of treatment, range 6 to 36. Samples showed on average about 260,000 productive templates and roughly 90,000 productive rearrangements.

Points on this clone: No antigen is known for it.

Genomic DNA in a quantity of about 2.1 micrograms was derived from cryopreserved PBMCs for TCR beta libraries. Profiled with immunoSEQ multiplex PCR; TCRdb holds only in-frame clones, not every one. The table has around 60,000 clones, 45% to 65% seen once. CDR1 is SGHRS and CDR2 is YFSETQ in the germline V gene. The V segment lost 0 bases and the J segment 0 bases; nucleotides outside the gene matches: 5. The CDR3 runs 17 residues. Whole-study findings and limits: Patients had baseline clonality above age-matched healthy donors, and this clonality moved with circulating CD8+ T-cell counts.

This sequence originates from a human donor with chronic lymphocytic leukemia. The chain joins TRBV5-1 to TRBJ2-3, with 9 bases fitting TRBD2. The source material was PBMCs, sampled after 12 months of ibrutinib treatment. CDR3 loop: CASSLGAGGDSTDTQYF. CDR3 sequence (DNA): TGCGCCAGCAGCTTGGGAGCGGGGGGCGATAGCACAGATACGCAGTATTTT.